The rows below give T cell receptor beta chains drawn from one sample of a study of shared clonotypes between healthy human individuals. Profiling relied on immunoSEQ multiplex PCR, and the TCRdb table lists in-frame clones only, not all of them. The table lists around 2.5 million clones, approximately 93% of them singletons, with about 0.38% in the top ten. The sequencing input was naive CD4+ T cells from PBMCs. Receptors were obtained from a man between 18 and 35 years old in good health. Some clones in this sample may be carry-over from other donors' samples. The CDR3 runs from the conserved cysteine through the conserved F or W. A D gene is named only where the DNA matches it firmly.

d_call: .
v_call: TRBV7-2
j_call: TRBJ1-2
cdr3_aa: CASSLVVSYGYTF

d_call: .
v_call: TRBV9
j_call: TRBJ2-3
cdr3_aa: CASSLAVGADTQYF

d_call: .
v_call: TRBV7-9
j_call: TRBJ2-5
cdr3_aa: CASSFLSGVQETQYF

d_call: TRBD1
v_call: TRBV14
j_call: TRBJ2-5
cdr3_aa: CASSPLGTGEETQYF

d_call: .
v_call: TRBV10-3
j_call: TRBJ1-2
cdr3_aa: CAISRDGIGGYTF

d_call: .
v_call: TRBV6-5
j_call: TRBJ1-1
cdr3_aa: CASSRNRVPEAFF

d_call: .
v_call: TRBV27
j_call: TRBJ1-2
cdr3_aa: CASRNRDGGYTF

d_call: .
v_call: TRBV5-1
j_call: TRBJ1-4
cdr3_aa: CASSFPDLVDSGRRKLFF

d_call: .
v_call: TRBV14
j_call: TRBJ1-2
cdr3_aa: CASSQGSYYGYTF

d_call: .
v_call: TRBV10-3
j_call: TRBJ2-1
cdr3_aa: CATGLLASYNEQFF

d_call: .
v_call: TRBV27
j_call: TRBJ2-2
cdr3_aa: CASLPGELFF

d_call: .
v_call: TRBV28
j_call: TRBJ1-4
cdr3_aa: CASSRDANEKLFF

d_call: TRBD1
v_call: TRBV9
j_call: TRBJ1-4
cdr3_aa: CASSVDRGPEKLFF

d_call: .
v_call: TRBV28
j_call: TRBJ1-3
cdr3_aa: CASSIRSSSGNTIYF

d_call: TRBD1
v_call: TRBV15
j_call: TRBJ2-7
cdr3_aa: CATSKHRQGRYEQYF

d_call: TRBD1
v_call: TRBV18
j_call: TRBJ2-2
cdr3_aa: CASSPSQGANTGELFF

d_call: .
v_call: TRBV5-1
j_call: TRBJ1-3
cdr3_aa: CASSLGTEAGNTIYF

d_call: TRBD1
v_call: TRBV6-5
j_call: TRBJ1-5
cdr3_aa: CASSRGGLQPQHF

d_call: .
v_call: TRBV28
j_call: TRBJ1-2
cdr3_aa: CASSPPGGNQGYTF

d_call: TRBD1
v_call: TRBV7-3
j_call: TRBJ2-1
cdr3_aa: CASSLDRDYNEQFF